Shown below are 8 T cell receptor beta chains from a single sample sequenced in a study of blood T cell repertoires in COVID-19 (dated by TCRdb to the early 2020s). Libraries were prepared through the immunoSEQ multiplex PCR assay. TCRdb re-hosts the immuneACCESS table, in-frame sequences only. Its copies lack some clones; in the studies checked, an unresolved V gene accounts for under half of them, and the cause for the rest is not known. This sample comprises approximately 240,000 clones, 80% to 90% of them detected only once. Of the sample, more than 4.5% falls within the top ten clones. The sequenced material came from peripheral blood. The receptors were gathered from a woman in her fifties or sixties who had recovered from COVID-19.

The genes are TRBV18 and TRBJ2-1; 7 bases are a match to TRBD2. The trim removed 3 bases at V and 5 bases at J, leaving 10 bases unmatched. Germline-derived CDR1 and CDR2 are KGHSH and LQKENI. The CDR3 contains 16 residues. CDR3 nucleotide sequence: TGTGCCAGCTCACCCGCGACTAGCAAGGGGAACAATGAGCAGTTCTTC. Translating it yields CASSPATSKGNNEQFF.

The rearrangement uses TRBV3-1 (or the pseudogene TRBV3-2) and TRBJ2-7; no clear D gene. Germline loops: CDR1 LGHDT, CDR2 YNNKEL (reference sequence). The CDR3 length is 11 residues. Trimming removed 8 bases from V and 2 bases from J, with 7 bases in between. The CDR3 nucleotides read TGTGCCAGCCAGGATACCTACGAGCAGTACTTC. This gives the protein CASQDTYEQYF.

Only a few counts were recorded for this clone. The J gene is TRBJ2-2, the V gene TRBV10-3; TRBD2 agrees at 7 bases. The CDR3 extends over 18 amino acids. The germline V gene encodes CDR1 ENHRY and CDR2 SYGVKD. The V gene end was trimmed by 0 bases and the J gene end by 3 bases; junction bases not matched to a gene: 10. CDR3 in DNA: TGTGCCATCAGTGAGTCGGGGAGCGGGGCAGTAGACACCGGGGAGCTGTTTTTT. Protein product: CAISESGSGAVDTGELFF.

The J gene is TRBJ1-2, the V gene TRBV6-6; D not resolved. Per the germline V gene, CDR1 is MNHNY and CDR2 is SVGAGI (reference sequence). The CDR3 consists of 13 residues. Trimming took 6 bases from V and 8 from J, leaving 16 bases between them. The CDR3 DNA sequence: TGTGCCAGCAGAATACCCGACTCAGAGGGCTACACCTTC. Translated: CASRIPDSEGYTF.

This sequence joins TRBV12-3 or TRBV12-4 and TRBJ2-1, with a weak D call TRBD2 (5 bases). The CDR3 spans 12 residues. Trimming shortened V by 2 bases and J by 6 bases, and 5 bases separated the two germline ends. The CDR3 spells CASSLTSNEQFF. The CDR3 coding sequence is TGTGCCAGCAGTTTAACTAGCAATGAGCAGTTCTTC.

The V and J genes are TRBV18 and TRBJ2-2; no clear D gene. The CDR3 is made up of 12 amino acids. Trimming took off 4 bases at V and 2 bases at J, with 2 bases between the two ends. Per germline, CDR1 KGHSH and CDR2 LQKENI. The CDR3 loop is CASSLNTGELFF. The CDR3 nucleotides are TGTGCCAGCTCACTAAACACCGGGGAGCTGTTTTTT.

The CDR3 loop is CAISERGQVYNSPLHF. The CDR3 DNA is TGTGCCATCAGTGAGAGAGGGCAGGTCTATAATTCACCCCTCCACTTT. This chain connects TRBV10-3 to TRBJ1-6; D ambiguous. Germline V gene sequence: CDR1 ENHRY, CDR2 SYGVKD. The CDR3 covers 16 residues. Trimming removed 2 bases at V and 3 bases at J, with 11 bases between.

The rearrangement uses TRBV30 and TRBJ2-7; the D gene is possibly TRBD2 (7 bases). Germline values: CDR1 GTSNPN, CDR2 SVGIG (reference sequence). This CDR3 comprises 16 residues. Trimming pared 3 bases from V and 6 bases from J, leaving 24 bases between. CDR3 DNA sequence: TGTGCCTGGAGCCCTGGGCGGGGGCGAAGTCTGGGCGAGCAGTACTTC. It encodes CAWSPGRGRSLGEQYF.